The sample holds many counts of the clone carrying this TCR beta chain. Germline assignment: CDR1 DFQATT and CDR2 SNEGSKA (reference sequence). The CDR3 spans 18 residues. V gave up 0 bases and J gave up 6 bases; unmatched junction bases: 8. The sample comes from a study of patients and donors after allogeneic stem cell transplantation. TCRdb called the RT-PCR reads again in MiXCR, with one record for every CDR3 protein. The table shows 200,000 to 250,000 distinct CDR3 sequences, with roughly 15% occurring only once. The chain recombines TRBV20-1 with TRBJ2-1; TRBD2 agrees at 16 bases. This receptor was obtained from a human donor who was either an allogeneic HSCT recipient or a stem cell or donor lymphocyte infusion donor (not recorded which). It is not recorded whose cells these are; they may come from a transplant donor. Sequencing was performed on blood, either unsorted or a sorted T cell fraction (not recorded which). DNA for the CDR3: TGCAGTGCTAGAGATCCTGGGACTAGCGGGAGGGCCCTCAATGAGCAGTTCTTC. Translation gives CSARDPGTSGRALNEQFF.